This entry features one T cell receptor (beta chain) sequence. V dropped 2 bases and J dropped 5; count of bases not matched to a gene: 4. The length of the CDR3 is 15 residues. Germline V gene lookup returns CDR1 SGHTA and CDR2 FQGTGA. These data originate in a study of blood T cell repertoires in COVID-19. Study at large: COVID-19 samples collected from the United States, Italy and Spain covered acute and convalescent phases. The cDNA or gDNA used as material had been derived from T cells, B-cell-depleted T cells, or PBMCs.

Per the study methods: Scientists estimated how many nucleated cells there were by amplifying reference gene primers. Clones were sequenced by immunoSEQ multiplex PCR, and TCRdb holds only the in-frame ones, with some missing. D and trimming come from the DNA, and the V and J calls and clone size come from that table. The data show tens of thousands of clones, under 85% seen once. The V call is TRBV7-3, the J call TRBJ2-5; 11 nucleotides match TRBD2. The sequence came from a woman older than 75 with acute or convalescent COVID-19. The sample comprised peripheral blood. For the CDR3, the DNA is TGTGCCAGCAGCTTACTAGCGGGGGGTTGGGAGACCCAGTACTTC. Amino acid sequence: CASSLLAGGWETQYF.